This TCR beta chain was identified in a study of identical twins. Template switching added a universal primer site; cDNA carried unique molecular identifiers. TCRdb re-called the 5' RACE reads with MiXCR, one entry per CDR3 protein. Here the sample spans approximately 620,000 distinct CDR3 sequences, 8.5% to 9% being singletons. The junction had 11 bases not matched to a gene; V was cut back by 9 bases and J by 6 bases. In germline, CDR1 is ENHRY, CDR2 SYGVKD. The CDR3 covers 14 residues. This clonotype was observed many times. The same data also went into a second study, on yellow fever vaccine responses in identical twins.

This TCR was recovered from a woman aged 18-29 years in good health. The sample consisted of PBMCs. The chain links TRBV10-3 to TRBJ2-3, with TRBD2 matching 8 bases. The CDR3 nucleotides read TGTGCCATAACCACTAGCGGACGGGAGGATACGCAGTATTTT. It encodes CAITTSGREDTQYF.